In its sample, the clone carrying this T cell receptor beta chain was seen a few times. This entry comes from a study of identical twins. TCRdb processed the 5' RACE reads anew with MiXCR; each CDR3 protein has one entry. Counted here are 600,000 to 800,000 distinct CDR3 sequences, 21% occurring once; the ten biggest clones make up approximately 4.3%. Between the trimmed V and J ends, which lost 7 bases and 5 bases, there was a span of 13 bases. The CDR3 loop spans 13 amino acids. Separately, the same data were catalogued under a study of T cells expressing NK-cell markers.

This sequence originates from a woman aged 18 to 35 in good health. Sequenced input: PBMCs. This sequence joins TRBV12-3 or TRBV12-4 and TRBJ2-3; D gene ambiguous. Here the CDR3 reads CASTPRGVDTQYF. CDR3 bases: TGTGCCAGCACCCCACGAGGAGTAGATACGCAGTATTTT.